Below, one T cell receptor (beta chain) is given with its context. This entry is derived from a study of blood T cell repertoires in COVID-19. Across the study: COVID-19 samples collected from the United States, Italy and Spain covered acute and convalescent phases. T cells, B-cell-depleted T cells, or PBMCs supplied cDNA or gDNA.

CDR1 and CDR2 from the germline V gene are SGHRS and YFSETQ. This CDR3 region has 15 residues. V lost 3 bases and J lost 0, with 9 bases in between. In the source study's methods: Estimation of nucleated cell counts relied on the amplification of reference gene primers. Measured with immunoSEQ multiplex PCR; TCRdb has only the in-frame clones, and not every one. For V, J and clone size, that table is used; D and trimming come from the DNA. The sample records around 81,000 clones, around 90% being singletons. This receptor was identified in a man between 65 and 85 years old with acute or convalescent COVID-19. The rearrangement uses TRBV5-1 and TRBJ2-2; no reliable D call. The specimen was peripheral blood. CDR3 nucleotide sequence: TGCGCCAGCAGCTCGGCCGGGTCGAACACCGGGGAGCTGTTTTTT. Translating it yields CASSSAGSNTGELFF.